Only one count was recorded for the clone carrying this T cell receptor beta chain. The sample comes from a study of blood T cell repertoires in COVID-19. For the study at large: The United States, Italy and Spain were the sources of the acute and convalescent COVID-19 samples. PBMCs, B-cell-depleted T cells, or T cells provided the cDNA or gDNA that made up the material.

Trimming cost V 7 bases and J 10 bases, with 14 bases left between them. This CDR3 region has 13 residues. Germline CDR1 SNHLY, CDR2 FYNNEI. As originally analysed: It was from reference gene primer amplification that nucleated cell counts were estimated. Repertoires were generated with immunoSEQ multiplex PCR, while TCRdb's copy carries only in-frame clones and drops some. Clonal size and the V and J genes are those of that table, whereas D and trimming came from the DNA. The sample carries 100,000 or so clones, roughly 80% recorded once. The chain couples TRBV2 to TRBJ1-6; D is possibly TRBD1 (6 bases). The TCR originated in a man in his fifties or sixties with active or convalescent COVID-19. The sequencing sample was made of peripheral blood. The CDR3, as DNA: TGTGCCAGCAACCGGGAGGGGGAATCACCCCTCCACTTT. Residues: CASNREGESPLHF.